The 9 T cell receptor beta chains presented below share a single source sample, sequenced in a study of OX40 agonist ivuxolimab in advanced cancers. Here immunoSEQ multiplex PCR was the method, and the copy in TCRdb shows in-frame clones only, minus some. Here the sample spans 15,000 to 20,000 clones, 73% being singletons. The sequences come from CD4+ or CD8+ T cells sorted from blood, collected in a trial of the OX40 agonist ivuxolimab. The receptor set was obtained from an adult with an advanced solid tumor such as melanoma, head and neck, liver or kidney cancer.

The chain carries TRBV6-5 and TRBJ2-3; D is perhaps TRBD2 (6 bases). Trimming cost V 2 bases and J 2 bases, with 8 bases left between them. The CDR3 runs to 14 residues. Germline V lookup: CDR1 MNHEY, CDR2 SVGAGI. The CDR3 coding sequence is TGTGCCAGCAGTTACGGAGGGACCACAGATACGCAGTATTTT. Its translation: CASSYGGTTDTQYF.

The gene calls are TRBV19 and TRBJ2-7; TRBD2 matches at 7 bases. The CDR3 length is 16 residues. CDR1 and CDR2 (germline): LNHDA, SQIVND (reference sequence). The trim removed 5 bases at V and 4 bases at J, leaving 14 bases unmatched. The CDR3 nucleotides read TGTGCCAGTAGTGTGAGACTAGCTCGGGTTCAATACGAGCAGTACTTC. Its translation is CASSVRLARVQYEQYF.

This clone was observed once. This same CDR3 is encoded by further DNA sequences in the sample. The V call is TRBV5-4, the J call TRBJ2-7; no reliable D call. The CDR3 loop spans 12 amino acids. CDR1 and CDR2 from the germline V gene are SGHNT and YYREEE (reference sequence). Trimming removed 0 bases at V and 3 bases at J, with 4 bases between. The CDR3 region has the DNA TGTGCCAGCAGCTTGGAAGGCTACGAGCAGTACTTC. As protein: CASSLEGYEQYF.

This rearrangement joins TRBV29-1 to TRBJ2-5; D possibly uses TRBD1 or TRBD2 (5 bases each). The CDR3 loop spans 18 amino acids. Germline V gene data show CDR1 as SQVTM and CDR2 as ANQGSEA. V was clipped by 3 bases and J by 7 bases, with 30 bases between them. The CDR3 nucleotides are TGCAGCGTTGAGGGCTTTGGGAGTGGGGAGAGAGTGGGGCGGACCCAGTACTTC. Residues: CSVEGFGSGERVGRTQYF. The complete variable domain, with remaining parts taken from reference TRBV29-1 and TRBJ2-5, reads SAVISQKPSRDICQRGTSLTIQCQVDSQVTMMFWYRQQPGQSLTLIATANQGSEATYESGFVIDKFPISRPNLTFSTLTVSNMSPEDSSIYLCSVEGFGSGERVGRTQYFGPGTRLLVL.

The chain links TRBV27 to TRBJ2-5, with D unclear. Trimming pared 4 bases from V and 4 bases from J, leaving 4 bases between. Germline V CDR1 and CDR2: MNHEY, SMNVEV (reference sequence). The CDR3 covers 11 residues. As DNA, the CDR3 is TGTGCCAGCAGTTGGGGAGAGACCCAGTACTTC. Residues: CASSWGETQYF.

The table lists this clone with a count of one. The chain recombines TRBV11-2 with TRBJ2-1; 10 nucleotides line up with TRBD2. With 5 bases clipped from V and 8 bases from J, the junction kept 6 bases outside the gene matches. Germline loops: CDR1 SGHAT, CDR2 FQNNGV. CDR3 length: 14 amino acids. The CDR3 loop is CASSPSSGSYEQFF. The CDR3 nucleotides read TGTGCCAGCAGCCCTTCTAGCGGGAGCTATGAGCAGTTCTTC.

This clone was observed a handful of times. This chain uses TRBV9 with TRBJ2-5, with 12 nucleotides matching TRBD2. The germline V gene encodes CDR1 SGDLS and CDR2 YYNGEE. The CDR3 length is 18 residues. V trimming: 4 bases; J trimming: 4 bases; junction bases outside the gene matches: 14. CDR3 DNA sequence: TGTGCCAGCAGCCCGACGGGACTAGCGGGCCCTGAGGGAGAGACCCAGTACTTC. It codes for CASSPTGLAGPEGETQYF.

V gene TRBV4-3 combines with J gene TRBJ2-7, with D perhaps TRBD2 (5 bases). From germline, CDR1 is LGHNA and CDR2 YSLEER. The CDR3 totals 14 residues. V shed 1 base and J shed 3 bases, with 10 bases lying between them. The CDR3 DNA follows: TGCGCCAGCAGCCAAGGTGGGAGTGACTACGAGCAGTACTTC. It encodes CASSQGGSDYEQYF.

The rearrangement links TRBV13 to TRBJ2-7; no clear D gene. Trimming removed 5 bases at V and 3 bases at J, with 8 bases between. Per the germline V gene, CDR1 is PRHDT and CDR2 is FYEKMQ (reference sequence). The CDR3 contains 12 residues. CDR3 DNA: TGTGCCAGCAGCCTAGAGCGCTACGAGCAGTACTTC. It is translated as CASSLERYEQYF.